This TCR beta chain was sequenced during a study of PD-1 blockade in classical Hodgkin lymphoma. CDR3 length: 14 residues. CDR1 SGHRS and CDR2 YFSETQ come from the germline V gene. V dropped 4 bases and J dropped 3; count of bases not matched to a gene: 6. The study's findings and limits: Newly diagnosed patients had baseline TCR diversity that was reportedly lower than that of healthy donors. A significant rise in TCR diversity was seen by C4D1 for CD4+ cells but not for CD8+ cells. Complete responders' baseline diversity resembled that of newly diagnosed patients.

Assay used: immunoSEQ multiplex PCR; TCRdb lists only in-frame clones, some missing. The data hold approximately 61,000 clones, with 70% to 90% observed a single time. Time point indicated: cycle 4 day 1 (C4D1), after 5 to 7 weeks of nivolumab. Every patient had relapsed following autologous stem cell transplantation, and cohorts differed in brentuximab vedotin exposure. Notes on this clone: Its antigen is currently unknown.

The chain is built from TRBV5-1 and TRBJ1-1; 7 bases map to TRBD1. The source of this sequence is a human donor with classical Hodgkin lymphoma. The source was peripheral blood mononuclear cells (PBMCs), collected before the fourth cycle of nivolumab. CDR3: CASSDRVEDTEAFF. Written as DNA, the CDR3 is TGCGCCAGCAGCGACAGGGTGGAGGACACTGAAGCTTTCTTT.